This T cell receptor (beta chain) originates from a study of Ad26.COV2.S vaccination and SARS-CoV-2 variants. Findings and limits, study-wide: Substantial response breadth was reportedly seen for spike-specific CD8+ and CD4+ T cells after vaccination.

Profiled with immunoSEQ multiplex PCR; TCRdb holds only in-frame clones, not every one. The table records fewer than 600,000 clones, 89% of them present only once. The length of the CDR3 is 16 residues. The V gene's germline CDR1 is MDHEN and CDR2 SYDVKM. Trimming cost V 3 bases and J 4 bases, with 18 bases left between them. Treatment meaning: around 19 received Ad26.COV2.S at low or high dose, single or two shots; several received placebo; per-sample allocation not given. Each sample was drawn 63 days after the first injection (of vaccine or placebo). This clone was picked up a small number of times. What it binds is unknown.

V usage is TRBV28 and J usage is TRBJ1-2; a possible D gene is TRBD1 (6 bases). The sequencing here drew on peripheral blood, taken in a trial of Ad26.COV2.S vaccine versus placebo. The TCR was taken from a person aged 18-60 years who received the Ad26.COV2.S COVID-19 vaccine or a placebo. CDR3 nucleotides: TGTGCCAGCAGTTTGGAGGCGGGACAAGAAAGCTATGGCTACACCTTC. Protein product: CASSLEAGQESYGYTF.